These 8 T cell receptor beta chains were all obtained from the same sample, sequenced in a study of blood T cells in healthy people across ages. Using a J-beta primer mix together with a sample-barcoded 5' primer, a second PCR was run for about 6 to 11 cycles. TCRdb itself ran the 5' RACE reads through MiXCR, one entry per CDR3 protein. This table holds 450,000 to 700,000 distinct CDR3 sequences, approximately 25% found once. The source material was blood. Receptors originate from a woman aged 70-85 years in good health.

Comment on this clonotype: At one boundary the junction diverges from the germline segment, which might be a read error. DNA for the CDR3: TGCAGTGCTAGACTTCAGTCAGATGCGCAGTATTTT. Encoded protein: CSARLQSDAQYF. This chain links TRBV20-1 with TRBJ2-3, with unresolved D. There are 12 residues in the CDR3. The V gene's germline CDR1 is DFQATT and CDR2 SNEGSKA (reference sequence).

V gene TRBV20-1 combines with J gene TRBJ2-5; TRBD2 might be the D (6 bases). V shed 1 base and J shed 11 bases, with 17 bases lying between them. The CDR3 is 13 residues long. Germline lookup yields CDR1 DFQATT and CDR2 SNEGSKA (reference sequence). This CDR3 is CSARADAGRVQYF. In DNA form, the CDR3 reads TGCAGTGCTAGAGCGGACGCGGGGCGGGTGCAGTACTTC.

This clonotype came up a few times. The CDR3 nucleotides are TGTGCCAGCAGCCAAGGGACTAGACGCACAGATACGCAGTATTTT. It specifies CASSQGTRRTDTQYF. The chain employs TRBV14 and TRBJ2-3, with TRBD2 identical over 7 bases. This CDR3 comprises 15 residues. J lost 1 base, V lost 1 base, and 2 bases had no gene match. In germline, CDR1 is SGHDN, CDR2 FVKESK.

V and J are TRBV7-2 and TRBJ1-6; no clear D. The germline gives CDR1 SGHTA, CDR2 FQGNSA. This CDR3 region has 18 residues. Trimming left V 0 bases short and J 0 bases short, with 12 bases between. The CDR3 DNA sequence: TGTGCCAGCAGCTTAGCTACCGCAGGCAGCTCCTATAATTCACCCCTCCACTTT. Translated, it gives CASSLATAGSSYNSPLHF.

The chain joins TRBV20-1 to TRBJ2-5; D is undetermined. The J call could be wrong; TRBJ2-7 is a better fit for the DNA end. The length of the CDR3 is 15 residues. Per germline, CDR1 DFQATT and CDR2 SNEGSKA (reference sequence). The CDR3 loop is CSAREIGDSTYEQYF. The DNA of the CDR3 is TGCAGTGCTAGAGAAATTGGGGATTCAACCTACGAGCAGTACTTC.

Comment on this clonotype: Compared with germline, one end of the junction differs, possibly owing to a read error. This chain joins TRBV5-1 and TRBJ2-5; a weak D match, TRBD2 (6 bases). Germline CDR1 SGHRS, CDR2 YFSETQ. The CDR3 is 14 residues long. The CDR3 loop reads CVSSMRDGEETQYF. The DNA of the CDR3 is TGCGTCAGCAGCATGCGGGACGGTGAAGAGACCCAGTACTTC.

This clonotype was counted a single time. The chain combines TRBV7-2 with TRBJ1-1, with D perhaps TRBD1 (6 bases). V was cut by 5 bases and J by 1 base, with 14 bases left in between. The CDR3 is 15 amino acids. CDR1 and CDR2 from the germline V gene are SGHTA and FQGNSA. The CDR3 here is CASSKQWGANTEAFF. In nucleotides, the CDR3 is TGTGCCAGCAGCAAGCAATGGGGGGCGAACACTGAAGCTTTCTTT.

This clonotype was seen only a few times. This chain connects TRBV4-3 to TRBJ2-1; D gene ambiguous. The DNA end is more similar to TRBJ2-5, so the J call may be wrong. The CDR3 sequence is 15 residues long. CDR1 LGHNA and CDR2 YSLEER come from the germline V gene. CDR3 DNA sequence: TGCGCCAGCAGCCAAGGACCAACTTGGGGAGAGACCCAGTACTTC. It is translated as CASSQGPTWGETQYF.